The rows below give T cell receptor beta chains drawn from one sample of a study of blood T cell repertoires in COVID-19. Produced via immunoSEQ multiplex PCR; TCRdb's table is partial and in-frame only. The table shows about 320,000 clones, with about 85% occurring only once. Sequenced input: PBMCs or T cells enriched from blood (not recorded which). These receptors were taken from a woman aged 25 to 45 who had been exposed to COVID-19. Both conserved end residues are part of each CDR3. D genes are given only for firm matches. Clone size is not always given. Where it is, it says once, few, many or a class for expanded clones.

j_call	clone_size	v_call	d_call	cdr3_aa	cdr3_nt
TRBJ1-1	.	TRBV5-5	.	CASSLERGGGEAFF	TGTGCCAGCAGCTTGGAGAGGGGAGGAGGTGAAGCTTTCTTT
TRBJ2-3	.	TRBV19	TRBD2	CASSSRGGRETSQYF	TGTGCCAGTAGTTCTCGGGGTGGGCGGGAGACTTCCCAGTATTTT
TRBJ1-1	.	TRBV12-3/TRBV12-4	.	CASSLRGEAFF	TGTGCCAGCAGTTTAAGAGGTGAAGCTTTCTTT
TRBJ1-2	.	TRBV30	TRBD1	CAWRDLTGYGDYGYTF	TGTGCCTGGAGGGACTTGACAGGGTATGGGGACTATGGCTACACCTTC
TRBJ2-3	.	TRBV6-2/TRBV6-3	TRBD2	CASSSLLAGLHFSTDTQYF	TGTGCCAGCAGTTCCCTTCTAGCGGGGCTCCACTTTAGCACAGATACGCAGTATTTT
TRBJ1-2	once	TRBV7-9	.	CASSLHKRGGYTF	TGTGCCAGCAGCCTGCACAAACGGGGTGGCTACACCTTC
TRBJ1-6	once	TRBV28	TRBD1	CASSSPQTTGGGSPLHF	TGTGCCAGCAGTTCCCCCCAAACAACAGGGGGTGGTTCACCCCTCCACTTT
TRBJ1-1	.	TRBV24-1	.	CATSPSSGSTEAFF	TGTGCCACCAGCCCGTCCTCAGGATCGACTGAAGCTTTCTTT
TRBJ2-7	.	TRBV4-3	TRBD2	CASSQEPTSGQPYEQYF	TGCGCCAGCAGCCAAGAGCCCACTAGCGGGCAACCCTACGAGCAGTACTTC
TRBJ2-2	.	TRBV27	.	CASMGRGTGELFF	TGTGCCAGCATGGGGAGAGGCACCGGGGAGCTGTTTTTT
TRBJ1-1	.	TRBV27	.	CASSYGLGTEAFF	TGTGCCAGCAGTTACGGACTGGGAACTGAAGCTTTCTTT
TRBJ2-3	.	TRBV19	TRBD2	CASSRSGGTDTQYF	TGTGCCAGTAGTCGGAGCGGGGGCACAGATACGCAGTATTTT
TRBJ2-7	.	TRBV5-5	TRBD1	CASSLTGTAPYEQYF	TGTGCCAGCAGCTTAACCGGGACAGCCCCCTACGAGCAGTACTTC
TRBJ1-1	.	TRBV11-2	.	CASSLRENTEAFF	TGTGCCAGCAGCCTCAGGGAGAACACTGAAGCTTTCTTT
TRBJ2-1	.	TRBV27	TRBD2	CASSRTSGNFYNEQFF	TGTGCCAGCAGCCGGACTAGCGGGAATTTCTACAATGAGCAGTTCTTC
TRBJ2-7	.	TRBV19	TRBD1	CASSEGDRSSYEQYF	TGTGCCAGTAGTGAGGGGGACAGGAGCTCCTACGAGCAGTACTTC
TRBJ1-2	.	TRBV28	.	CASSSGSGTGGYGYTF	TGTGCCAGCAGTTCGGGATCCGGGACTGGGGGCTATGGCTACACCTTC
TRBJ2-7	.	TRBV4-3	.	CASSQAGTGTYEQYF	TGCGCCAGCAGCCAAGCCGGGACTGGAACCTACGAGCAGTACTTC
TRBJ2-7	.	TRBV27	.	CASSLGPTAYEQYF	TGTGCCAGCAGTTTGGGCCCCACTGCCTACGAGCAGTACTTC
TRBJ1-3	once	TRBV28	.	CASSLGQIGNTIYF	TGTGCCAGCAGTTTAGGTCAGATAGGAAACACCATATATTTT
TRBJ2-5	.	TRBV5-1	.	CASSPRGFLETQYF	TGCGCCAGCAGCCCGCGGGGCTTCCTGGAGACCCAGTACTTC
TRBJ1-2	.	TRBV19	TRBD1	CASSIKYGTGYGYTF	TGTGCCAGTAGTATTAAGTACGGGACAGGCTATGGCTACACCTTC
TRBJ1-5	.	TRBV27	.	CASSLSRSRRLNQPQHF	TGTGCCAGCAGTTTATCAAGGTCCAGGAGGCTAAATCAGCCCCAGCATTTT
TRBJ2-1	.	TRBV19	.	CASSPGSSKNNEQFF	TGTGCCAGCAGCCCGGGGTCCAGTAAGAACAATGAGCAGTTCTTC